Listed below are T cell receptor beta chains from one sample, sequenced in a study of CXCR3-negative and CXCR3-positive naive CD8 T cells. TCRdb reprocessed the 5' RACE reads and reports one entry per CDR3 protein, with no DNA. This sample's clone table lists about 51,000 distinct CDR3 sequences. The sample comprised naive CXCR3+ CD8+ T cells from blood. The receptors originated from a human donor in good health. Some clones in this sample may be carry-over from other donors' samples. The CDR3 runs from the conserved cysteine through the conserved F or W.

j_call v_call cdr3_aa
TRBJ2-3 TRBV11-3 CASSFRDGGTDTQYF
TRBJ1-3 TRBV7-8 CASSLDRQGDFSGNTIYF
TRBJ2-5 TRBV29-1 CSVEEAGPQETQYF
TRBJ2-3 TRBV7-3 CASSLGLAGVLEDTQYF
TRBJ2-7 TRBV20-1 CSARRTGTTYEQYF
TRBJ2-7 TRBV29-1 CSVEQGSYEQYF
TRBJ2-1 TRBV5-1 CASSFWGLENEQFF
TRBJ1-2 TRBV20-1 CSARNLDRVGHYGYTF
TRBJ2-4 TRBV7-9 CASSEGTQNIQYF
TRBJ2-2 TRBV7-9 CASSLGSGRGELFF
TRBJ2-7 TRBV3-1 CASSQVWSGSYYEQYF
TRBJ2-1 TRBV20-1 CSAVGGSSYNEQFF
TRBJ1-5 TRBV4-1 CASSHMDRAQPQHF
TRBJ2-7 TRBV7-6 CASSPGLAGAYEQYF
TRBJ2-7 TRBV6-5 CASSYEEGAYEQYF
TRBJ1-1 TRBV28 CASRRLSGTEAFF
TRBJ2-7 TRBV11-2 CASSLALSSYEQYF
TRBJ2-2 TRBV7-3 CASSPYTGELFF
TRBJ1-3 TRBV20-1 CSAKGSRGGNGNTIYF
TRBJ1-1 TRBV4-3 CASSQERPARNTEAFF
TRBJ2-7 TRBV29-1 CSVNLAGVHEQYF
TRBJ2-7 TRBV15 CATSGHDRGSYEQYF
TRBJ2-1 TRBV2 CASVASAVYNEQFF
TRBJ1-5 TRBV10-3 CAISVTGGNQPQHF
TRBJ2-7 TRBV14 CASSQSGTGGWEQYF
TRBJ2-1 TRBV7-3 CASSFGGSYNEQFF
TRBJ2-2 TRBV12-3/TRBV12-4 CASSWVVAGELFF
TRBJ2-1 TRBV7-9 CASGPFNNEQFF
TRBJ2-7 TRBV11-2 CASSLGAGFGEEYF
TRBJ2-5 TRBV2 CASSELRKETQYF
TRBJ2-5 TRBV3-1 CASSQDGPGETQYF
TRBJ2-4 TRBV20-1 CSAMELAKNIQYF
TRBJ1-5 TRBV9 CASSVEGDEPQHF